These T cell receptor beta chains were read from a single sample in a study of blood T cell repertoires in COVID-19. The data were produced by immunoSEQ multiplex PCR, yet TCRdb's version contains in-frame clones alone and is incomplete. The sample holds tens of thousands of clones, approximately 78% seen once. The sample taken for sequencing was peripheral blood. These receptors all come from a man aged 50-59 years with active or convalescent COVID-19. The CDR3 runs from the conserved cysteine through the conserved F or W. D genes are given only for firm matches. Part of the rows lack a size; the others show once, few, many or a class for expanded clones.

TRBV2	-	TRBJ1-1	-	CASSLNRDGNTEAFF	TGTGCCAGCAGTTTAAACAGGGATGGCAACACTGAAGCTTTCTTT
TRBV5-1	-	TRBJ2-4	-	CASSPSTENIQYF	TGCGCCAGCAGCCCTTCGACAGAAAACATTCAGTACTTC
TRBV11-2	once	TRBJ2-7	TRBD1	CASSWTPRDRGSYEQYF	TGTGCCAGCAGCTGGACGCCTAGGGACAGGGGATCCTACGAGCAGTACTTC
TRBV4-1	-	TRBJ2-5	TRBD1	CASSQGDREETQYF	TGCGCCAGCAGCCAAGGGGACAGGGAGGAGACCCAGTACTTC
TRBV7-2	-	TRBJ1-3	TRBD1	CASSLQTGAGNTIYF	TGTGCCAGCAGCTTACAGACAGGGGCAGGAAACACCATATATTTT
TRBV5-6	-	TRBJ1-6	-	CASSLGQIYNSPLHF	TGTGCCAGCAGCTTGGGACAGATCTATAATTCACCCCTCCACTTT
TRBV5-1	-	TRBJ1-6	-	CASTQGYNSPLHF	TGCGCCAGCACGCAGGGCTATAATTCACCCCTCCACTTT
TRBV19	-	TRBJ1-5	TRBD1	CATADRPNQPQHF	TGTGCCACTGCGGACAGGCCCAATCAGCCCCAGCATTTT
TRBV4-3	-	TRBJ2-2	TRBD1	CASSQQGAQTGELFF	TGCGCCAGCAGCCAACAGGGGGCGCAAACCGGGGAGCTGTTTTTT
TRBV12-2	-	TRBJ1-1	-	CASRLARLGEGEAFF	TGTGCAAGTCGCTTAGCGCGATTAGGGGAGGGTGAAGCTTTCTTT
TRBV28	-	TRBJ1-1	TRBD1	CASSRQGREAFF	TGTGCCAGCAGTCGACAGGGACGAGAAGCTTTCTTT
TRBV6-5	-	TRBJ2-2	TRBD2	CASKGLSYTGELFF	TGTGCCAGCAAGGGACTATCATACACCGGGGAGCTGTTTTTT
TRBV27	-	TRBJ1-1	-	CASSLAKTNRDTEAFF	TGTGCCAGCAGTTTAGCTAAAACGAACAGGGACACTGAAGCTTTCTTT
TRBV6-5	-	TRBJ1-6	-	CASRKSGDNSPLHF	TGTGCCAGCAGAAAATCAGGGGATAATTCACCCCTCCACTTT
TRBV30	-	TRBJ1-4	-	CAWSARGGANEKLFF	TGTGCCTGGAGTGCCCGAGGGGGGGCTAATGAAAAACTGTTTTTT